One T cell receptor beta chain is described in this entry. The data stem from a study of memory CD4+ T cells and cytomegalovirus serostatus. The wider study: Healthy Belgian adult donors included under ten CMV-positive and 24 CMV-negative people.

The CDR3 has 14 residues. V was clipped by 0 bases and J by 4 bases, with 9 bases between them. Germline loops: CDR1 MNHEY, CDR2 SVGAGI. Single viable CD3+CD4+CD8-CD45RO+ cells were sorted as the memory CD4+ T cells. Measured with immunoSEQ multiplex PCR; TCRdb has only the in-frame clones, and not every one. The sample has 35,000 to 50,000 clones; over 70% are singletons. This TCR was recovered from an adult in good health and CMV-seronegative. The V call is TRBV6-5, the J call TRBJ1-1; D call uncertain. The sample comprised memory CD4+ T cells from blood. The CDR3 region has the DNA TGTGCCAGCAGTTACTCGAAGGTCAGCACTGAAGCTTTCTTT. It translates to CASSYSKVSTEAFF.